This T cell receptor beta chain was observed in a study of T cells in Graves' hyperthyroidism and ophthalmopathy. General study results and limits: The blood repertoire included most of the expanded thyroid clonotypes above 0.001. Stable hyperthyroidism and ophthalmopathy were separated using 13 V-J signatures.

Germline CDR1 is MDHEN and CDR2 is SYDVKM. The V gene lost 1 base and the J gene lost 0 bases, with 10 bases spanning the gap. This CDR3 spans 15 amino acids. At least 3 on the Clinical Activity Score was recorded for ophthalmopathy patients, who also had NOSPECS grade at least 4 and duration under 3 months. The study left out patients who had uncontrolled infection, other autoimmune disease, pregnancy or lactation. The sample holds many counts of this clonotype. What it binds is not known. It was RNA transcripts that yielded the amplified TCR beta CDR3 regions. RT-PCR in the first round (using the HTBI primer set) targeted the TCR CDR3. Each CDR3 protein gets one entry after TCRdb re-called the multiplex PCR reads with MiXCR. The table shows around 390,000 distinct CDR3 sequences, with 14% occurring only once.

The sequenced material came from blood. The rearrangement joins TRBV28 to TRBJ2-7, with D unclear. The TCR was taken from a woman between 25 and 40 years old with Graves' ophthalmopathy. Here the CDR3 reads CASSLFSYRSYEQYF. The CDR3 DNA is TGTGCCAGCAGTTTATTCAGCTACCGCTCCTACGAGCAGTACTTC. Drawing the rest from reference TRBV28 and TRBJ2-7, the complete variable domain is DVKVTQSSRYLVKRTGEKVFLECVQDMDHENMFWYRQDPGLGLRLIYFSYDVKMKEKGDIPEGYSVSREKKERFSLILESASTNQTSMYLCASSLFSYRSYEQYFGPGTRLTVT.